The next 24 T cell receptor beta chains were all read from a single sample in a study of cytomegalovirus exposure and HLA in healthy donors. The PCR used 60 Vbeta and 13 Jbeta primers. This table comes from immunoSEQ multiplex PCR, and its TCRdb copy is limited to in-frame clones, with some not included. The sample consists of about 140,000 clones, approximately 80% of them appearing once. Sequences were obtained from PBMCs. These receptors all come from a man aged 40-50 years in good health and CMV-seronegative.

The V call is TRBV6-6, the J call TRBJ2-1, with a possible D match to TRBD2 (7 bases). V lost 7 bases to trimming and J lost 3 bases, with 16 bases between them. The CDR3 loop spans 15 amino acids. Germline V lookup: CDR1 MNHNY, CDR2 SVGAGI (reference sequence). Here the CDR3 DNA reads TGTGCCAGCACTTGGGGGCGGGGGAACTACAATGAGCAGTTCTTC. Protein: CASTWGRGNYNEQFF.

A few counts support this clone. V is TRBV5-1 and J is TRBJ2-5; tentatively, D is TRBD2 (6 bases). CDR1 SGHRS and CDR2 YFSETQ come from the germline V gene. The CDR3 loop spans 14 amino acids. V lost 4 bases to trimming and J lost 2 bases, with 12 bases between them. The CDR3: CASSVARGQETQYF. The CDR3, as DNA: TGCGCCAGCAGCGTGGCGCGGGGTCAAGAGACCCAGTACTTC.

The rearrangement links TRBV6-1 to TRBJ1-1, with TRBD1 identical over 7 bases. The CDR3 extends over 12 amino acids. CDR1 MNHNS and CDR2 SASEGT come from the germline V gene. Losses at the gene ends were 6 bases for V and 10 bases for J; bases not matched to a gene: 8. The CDR3 DNA reads as TGTGCCAGCAGAAGTTCACGGGACAGAGCTTTCTTT. Protein product: CASRSSRDRAFF.

This clone was detected only a few times. This chain uses TRBV11-3 with TRBJ1-1; the D gene is possibly TRBD1 (6 bases). The ends were cut back, 2 bases at V and 1 base at J, with 11 bases in the middle. This CDR3 comprises 15 residues. CDR1 is SGHNT and CDR2 is YENEEA in the germline V gene. CDR3 protein: CASSLSGAQNTEAFF. DNA of the CDR3: TGTGCCAGCAGCTTATCAGGGGCACAGAACACTGAAGCTTTCTTT.

V usage is TRBV7-2 and J usage is TRBJ2-2; D gene ambiguous. V lost 3 bases and J lost 5, with 7 bases in between. The germline V gene has CDR1 SGHTA and CDR2 FQGNSA. This CDR3 has 13 amino acids. Written as DNA, the CDR3 is TGTGCCAGCAGCTTGACACAGACCGGGGAGCTGTTTTTT. Its protein is CASSLTQTGELFF.

The gene calls are TRBV5-1 and TRBJ1-1, with D hard to call. This CDR3 contains 15 residues. V lost 6 bases to trimming and J lost 0 bases, with 15 bases between them. Looked up from germline, CDR1 is SGHRS and CDR2 is YFSETQ. The CDR3, as DNA: TGCGCCAGCAACCCAGGTGGCGGGATGAACACTGAAGCTTTCTTT. It specifies CASNPGGGMNTEAFF.

In its sample, this clone was seen once. J is TRBJ2-3 and V is TRBV30; possibly TRBD1 for D (5 bases). The germline V gene has CDR1 GTSNPN and CDR2 SVGIG (reference sequence). The CDR3 extends over 14 amino acids. Trimming removed 0 bases from V and 10 bases from J, with 17 bases in between. The CDR3 sequence: CAWSVQVGWRAQYF. In DNA form, the CDR3 reads TGTGCCTGGAGTGTACAGGTCGGCTGGCGCGCGCAGTATTTT. The variable domain in full, with the rest retrieved from reference TRBV30 and TRBJ2-3, is SQTIHQWPATLVQPVGSPLSLECTVEGTSNPNLYWYRQAAGRGLQLLFYSVGIGQISSEVPQNLSASRPQDRQFILSSKKLLLSDSGFYLCAWSVQVGWRAQYFGPGTRLTVL.

This chain's CDR3 is CASSLYRDANTGELFF. In nucleotides, the CDR3 is TGTGCCAGCAGTTTGTACAGGGACGCGAACACCGGGGAGCTGTTTTTT. This rearrangement joins TRBV28 to TRBJ2-2; tentatively, D is TRBD1 (6 bases). Between the trimmed V and J ends, which lost 3 bases and 0 bases, there was a span of 11 bases. The CDR3 length is 16 residues. The V gene's germline CDR1 is MDHEN and CDR2 SYDVKM.

J is TRBJ2-3 and V is TRBV29-1, with 9 bases that match TRBD1. This CDR3 contains 13 residues. Germline V CDR1 and CDR2: SQVTM, ANQGSEA. V dropped 7 bases and J dropped 3; count of bases not matched to a gene: 5. The CDR3 loop reads CSAGTGITDTQYF. The CDR3 DNA reads as TGCAGCGCGGGGACAGGGATTACAGATACGCAGTATTTT.

The V call is TRBV6-6, the J call TRBJ2-7; TRBD1 is a possible D gene (6 bases). V lost 8 bases and J 4 bases, leaving 15 bases between the germline ends. Germline V gene data show CDR1 as MNHNY and CDR2 as SVGAGI (reference sequence). The CDR3 runs to 13 residues. CDR3 residues: CASGQDSSYEQYF. Written as DNA, the CDR3 is TGTGCCAGCGGCCAGGACAGTTCTTACGAGCAGTACTTC.

This chain joins TRBV27 and TRBJ2-5; TRBD1 matches 7 bases. The J segment lost 2 bases and the V segment lost 0 bases, leaving 6 bases of the junction unmatched. This CDR3 region has 16 residues. Looked up from germline, CDR1 is MNHEY and CDR2 is SMNVEV (reference sequence). As DNA, the CDR3 is TGTGCCAGCAGTTTATCGTATAGGGGGCATCAAGAGACCCAGTACTTC. This sequence encodes CASSLSYRGHQETQYF.

The chain has TRBV4-1 and TRBJ2-7; 8 positions match TRBD2. The J segment lost 0 bases and the V segment lost 1 base, leaving 8 bases of the junction unmatched. This CDR3 has 17 residues. Germline V gene lookup returns CDR1 MGHRA and CDR2 YSYEKL. The DNA of the CDR3 is TGCGCCAGCAGCCAAGCGGGGTCTAGCGGGTTCTCCTACGAGCAGTACTTC. This gives the protein CASSQAGSSGFSYEQYF.

This chain joins TRBV6-1 and TRBJ2-7; perhaps TRBD1 as D (6 bases). V lost 3 bases and J lost 2, with 20 bases in between. The germline V gene encodes CDR1 MNHNS and CDR2 SASEGT. The CDR3 is 17 residues long. The CDR3 here is CASSERFGLGATYEQYF. The CDR3 DNA reads as TGTGCCAGCAGTGAGCGCTTTGGTCTGGGGGCCACCTACGAGCAGTACTTC.

The V gene is TRBV5-1, the J gene TRBJ2-7, with 8 bases fitting TRBD1. CDR3 length equals 15 residues. After removal of 0 bases from V and 1 base from J, the junction contained 3 bases not matched to a gene. Germline lookup yields CDR1 SGHRS and CDR2 YFSETQ. CDR3 in DNA: TGCGCCAGCAGCTTGGTCCAGGGGGCTTCCTACGAGCAGTACTTC. Its protein is CASSLVQGASYEQYF.

The J gene is TRBJ1-1, the V gene TRBV28, with 7 nucleotides matching TRBD1. The V gene's germline CDR1 is MDHEN and CDR2 SYDVKM. This CDR3 spans 13 amino acids. V lost 7 bases and J lost 4; bases outside the gene matches: 6. CDR3 region: CASTDRVFTEAFF. CDR3 DNA sequence: TGTGCCAGCACCGACAGGGTCTTCACTGAAGCTTTCTTT.

In its sample, this clone was seen a few times. This chain connects TRBV7-2 to TRBJ1-1; 8 nucleotides align to TRBD1. Per germline, CDR1 SGHTA and CDR2 FQGNSA. Trimming took 5 bases from V and 6 from J; bases not matched to a gene: 14. There are 16 residues in the CDR3. CDR3 loop: CASSPGQGGGSSEAFF. As DNA, the CDR3 is TGTGCCAGCAGCCCTGGACAGGGAGGCGGTTCTTCTGAAGCTTTCTTT.

The V gene is TRBV5-1, the J gene TRBJ1-4, with 7 bases fitting TRBD1. V lost 4 bases, J lost 1 base, and 7 bases stayed unmatched. The length of the CDR3 is 16 residues. The germline gives CDR1 SGHRS, CDR2 YFSETQ. The chain's CDR3 is CASSPVNRGTNEKLFF. The CDR3 nucleotides read TGCGCCAGCAGCCCAGTAAACAGGGGAACTAATGAAAAACTGTTTTTT. The whole variable domain, remainder taken from reference TRBV5-1 and TRBJ1-4, is KAGVTQTPRYLIKTRGQQVTLSCSPISGHRSVSWYQQTPGQGLQFLFEYFSETQRNKGNFPGRFSGRQFSNSRSEMNVSTLELGDSALYLCASSPVNRGTNEKLFFGSGTQLSVL.

This clone has only a few counts. V is TRBV11-3 and J is TRBJ2-7, with TRBD1 as a possible D gene (6 bases). Germline V gene sequence: CDR1 SGHNT, CDR2 YENEEA. Between the trimmed V and J ends, which lost 6 bases and 2 bases, there was a span of 23 bases. The CDR3 consists of 17 residues. CDR3: CASRALGGHRDPYEQYF. DNA for the CDR3: TGTGCCAGCAGGGCGCTCGGCGGACACAGGGACCCCTACGAGCAGTACTTC.

This clone came up a few times. This chain's CDR3 is CAWSVRRGTLNTEAFF. The DNA of the CDR3 is TGTGCCTGGAGTGTACGTAGGGGGACACTGAACACTGAAGCTTTCTTT. The rearrangement joins TRBV30 to TRBJ1-1; D might be TRBD1 (6 bases). The CDR3 runs to 16 residues. The ends were cut back, 0 bases at V and 0 bases at J, with 14 bases in the middle. The germline V gene has CDR1 GTSNPN and CDR2 SVGIG (reference sequence).

The chain carries TRBV28 and TRBJ2-2; no reliable D call. V was cut by 2 bases and J by 6 bases, with 7 bases left in between. This CDR3 comprises 13 residues. From germline, CDR1 is MDHEN and CDR2 SYDVKM. The CDR3 coding sequence is TGTGCCAGCAGTTTACCCCAGGCCGGGGAGCTGTTTTTT. Protein sequence: CASSLPQAGELFF.

The rearrangement links TRBV5-8 to TRBJ2-3; 13 bases fit TRBD2. CDR1 SGHTS and CDR2 YDEGEE come from the germline V gene. V shed 4 bases, J shed 1 base, and the junction held 12 bases outside the gene matches. The CDR3 spans 19 residues. The CDR3 sequence: CASSTRTSGSMRGTDTQYF. The DNA of the CDR3 is TGTGCCAGCAGCACAAGGACTAGCGGGAGTATGCGAGGCACAGATACGCAGTATTTT.

V gene TRBV6-1 combines with J gene TRBJ2-2; D not resolved. The CDR3 runs 16 residues. Trimming removed 4 bases from V and 5 bases from J, with 17 bases in between. Per the germline V gene, CDR1 is MNHNS and CDR2 is SASEGT. Written as DNA, the CDR3 is TGTGCCAGCAGTGGCCCTGGGCTCCCTTCTACCGGGGAGCTGTTTTTT. Translated: CASSGPGLPSTGELFF.

The rearrangement links TRBV5-4 to TRBJ2-2; the D gene is possibly TRBD2 (5 bases). Germline V gene data show CDR1 as SGHNT and CDR2 as YYREEE (reference sequence). CDR3 length: 15 amino acids. The V end was cut by 5 bases, the J end by 2 bases, with 13 bases between. In nucleotides, the CDR3 is TGTGCCAGCAGTCCGGACTGGTTAAACACCGGGGAGCTGTTTTTT. It yields the protein CASSPDWLNTGELFF.

The chain recombines TRBV30 with TRBJ1-2; 9 bases fit TRBD1. V lost 4 bases to trimming and J lost 7 bases; unmatched junction nucleotides: 7. CDR1 is GTSNPN, CDR2 SVGIG, per germline (reference sequence). This CDR3 region has 13 residues. CDR3 region: CAWTGQGGGGYTF. The CDR3 nucleotides read TGTGCCTGGACGGGACAGGGAGGAGGTGGCTACACCTTC.